This TCR beta chain was sequenced in a study of spatial heterogeneity in lung cancer. Findings of the study overall: Intratumoral expanded alpha and beta TCR counts were found to track tumor mutation counts.

As concerns this clonotype: The target antigen is unknown.

Noted time point: sample taken at primary tumor resection. The CDR3 runs to 13 residues. CDR1 and CDR2 (germline): LGHNA, YSLEER. The V gene lost 1 base and the J gene lost 1 base, with 5 bases spanning the gap. MiXCR was run by TCRdb on the 5' RACE reads, yielding one entry per CDR3 protein. The table has 17,000 or so distinct CDR3 sequences, about 7% seen once. This TCR was recovered from a female donor with early-stage non-small cell lung cancer. This sequence joins TRBV4-3 and TRBJ2-7; no clear D gene. The sequenced sample was lung tumor tissue, obtained at surgery. The CDR3 DNA follows: TGCGCCAGCAGCCAAGGGATTTCCTACGAGCAGTACTTC. Its protein product is CASSQGISYEQYF.